These T cell receptor beta chains were read from a single sample in a study of T cell repertoires in cytomegalovirus infection. MiXCR, applied by TCRdb to the reads, yields one record per CDR3 protein. This sample has approximately 910,000 distinct CDR3 sequences, with about 33% found just once. Their target antigens are unknown. The starting material was cultured CD8+ T cells from PBMCs, obtained from culture after CMV antigen stimulation. The receptors were gathered from a human donor in good health (CMV status not recorded). Some clones in this sample may be carry-over from other donors' samples. CDR3s include the opening cysteine and the closing phenylalanine or tryptophan. The D gene is left open where the match is weak. Clone size is shown for a subset of rows, as once, few, many or a class of expanded clone.

>TRBV7-9|15|TRBD1|TRBJ2-3|.
TGTGCCAGCAGCGGCCGGGACAGGGTTCGAGATACGCAGTATTTT
CASSGRDRVRDTQYF
>TRBV18|21|TRBD1|TRBJ1-5|.
TGTGCCAGCTCACTAACTACAGGGGGCCCACTCCTCCCAAATAGCAATCAGCCCCAGCAATTT
CASSLTTGGPLLPNSNQPQQF
>TRBV29-1|13|TRBD2|TRBJ2-7|.
TGCAGCGTTGAAGGCGGGGGAGACCTCGAGCAGTACTTC
CSVEGGGDLEQYF
>TRBV7-6|12|.|TRBJ2-1|many
TGTGCCAGCAGCAAACAGGGCGATGAGCAGTTCTTC
CASSKQGDEQFF
>TRBV19|13|.|TRBJ1-1|.
TGTGCCAGTAGTATGCCGCCTGGGTCTGAAGCTTTCTTT
CASSMPPGSEAFF
>TRBV10-2|12|.|TRBJ1-1|.
TGCGCCAGCAGAAGGGACACCGCGGAAGCTTTCTTT
CASRRDTAEAFF
>TRBV4-1|15|TRBD2|TRBJ2-1|.
TGTGCCAGCAGCCAAGATCAGGGGACTAGCAGAGGGCAGTTCTTC
CASSQDQGTSRGQFF
>TRBV7-2|14|.|TRBJ2-5|many
TGTGCCAGCAGCTTAAGCACAGGGAGGGAGACCCAGTACTTC
CASSLSTGRETQYF
>TRBV4-1|13|.|TRBJ2-1|.
TGCGCCAGCAGCCAAGGAGACGGCGATGAGCAGTTCTTC
CASSQGDGDEQFF
>TRBV19|16|.|TRBJ1-5|few
TGTGCCACCTCCATTAGGACAGTCTCTGTCCGGGCGCGCCAGCATTTT
CATSIRTVSVRARQHF
>TRBV23-1|16|TRBD1|TRBJ1-2|.
TGCGCCAGCAGTCAACTCCGGTGGGACAGGGTTCGTGGCTACACCTTC
CASSQLRWDRVRGYTF
>TRBV10-2|15|.|TRBJ2-2|.
TGCGCCAGCAGGGAGACGCAGACGAACACCGGGGAGCTGTTTTTT
CASRETQTNTGELFF
>TRBV6-6|15|TRBD2|TRBJ2-7|.
TGTGCCAACAGGGAACTAGCGGGGGGATCCTACGAGCAGTACTTC
CANRELAGGSYEQYF
>TRBV19|17|.|TRBJ1-1|few
TGTGCCAGTAGTGCCATACGGGAAAGGTTTAAAGGCACTGAAGCTTTCTTT
CASSAIRERFKGTEAFF
>TRBV6-1|15|.|TRBJ2-1|.
TGTGCCAGCAAGCCAACAAGCCTGACTTACAATGAGCAGTTCTTC
CASKPTSLTYNEQFF
>TRBV11-3|14|.|TRBJ2-3|.
TGTGCCAGCAGCTTAGGTGGCCTGATGGATACGCAGTATTTT
CASSLGGLMDTQYF
>TRBV18|15|.|TRBJ1-4|.
TGTGCCAGCTCACCGGGGACCTCAACTAATGAAAAACTGTTTTTT
CASSPGTSTNEKLFF
>TRBV6-2/TRBV6-3|13|.|TRBJ1-2|few
TGTGCCAGCAGTTACCCCAATGGCTATGGCTACACCTTC
CASSYPNGYGYTF
>TRBV28|13|.|TRBJ1-2|.
TGTGCCAACATTCTTCGACAGGACGGGGGCTACACCTTC
CANILRQDGGYTF
>TRBV7-8|18|.|TRBJ1-2|many
TGTGCCAGCAGCTCGCGGATGTGGCAAGGGGACGGCCGATATGGCTACACCTTC
CASSSRMWQGDGRYGYTF
>TRBV5-1|15|TRBD1|TRBJ2-5|few
TGCGCCAGCAGACCCCGGGACAGTCCAAAAGAGACCCAGTACTTC
CASRPRDSPKETQYF
>TRBV5-1|15|.|TRBJ1-1|.
TGCGCCAGCAGCTTGAGGCAGGGTGGCGACACTGAAGCTTTCTTT
CASSLRQGGDTEAFF
>TRBV13|18|.|TRBJ2-1|.
TGTGCCAGCAGCGGGGCTACGGACAGGGAGGGCTCCTACAATGAGCAGTTCTTC
CASSGATDREGSYNEQFF
>TRBV12-5|12|.|TRBJ2-1|few
TGTGCTAGTGGTTTGGCCCTTAATGAGCAGTTCTTC
CASGLALNEQFF
>TRBV7-9|13|TRBD1|TRBJ1-2|.
TGTGCCAGCAGCCGGAACAGGGGAGGTGGCTACACCTTC
CASSRNRGGGYTF
>TRBV7-9|14|.|TRBJ1-2|.
TGTGCCAGCAGCTTAGTCAGGGAAGACTATGGCTACACCTTC
CASSLVREDYGYTF
>TRBV7-6|15|.|TRBJ2-2|.
TGTGCCAGCAGCCCAAGGACTGTGGCCACCGGGGAGCTGTTTTTT
CASSPRTVATGELFF
>TRBV5-5|12|TRBD2|TRBJ2-7|.
TGTGCCAGCAGCATGACTAGCTGGGAGCAGTACTTC
CASSMTSWEQYF
>TRBV6-5|12|.|TRBJ1-1|few
TGTGCCAGCAGTTCAGACTACACTGAAGCTTTCTTT
CASSSDYTEAFF
>TRBV18|15|TRBD1|TRBJ2-5|.
TGTGCCAGCTCAGAACGGGACAGGGGGAGAGAGACCCAGTACTTC
CASSERDRGRETQYF
>TRBV19|18|TRBD2|TRBJ2-1|.
TGTGCCAGTAGTATGCGGGAGGGCACTTTGACCTCCTACAATGAGCAGTTCTTC
CASSMREGTLTSYNEQFF
>TRBV6-8|12|.|TRBJ1-1|.
TGTGCCAGCAGCGGACCCCCTGGTTCAGCTTTCTTT
CASSGPPGSAFF
>TRBV5-1|12|.|TRBJ1-1|.
TGCGCCAGCAAGGGGGAGAGGACTGAAGCTTTCTTT
CASKGERTEAFF
>TRBV27|13|.|TRBJ1-1|many
TGTGCCAGCAGCTTAAATCTGAACACTGAAGCTTTCTTT
CASSLNLNTEAFF
>TRBV9|13|.|TRBJ1-4|.
TGTGCCAGCAGCGGGCAGGGTTTGCGAAAACTGTTTTTT
CASSGQGLRKLFF
>TRBV12-3/TRBV12-4|13|.|TRBJ2-3|.
TGTGCCAGTGGACGGGCCAGCACAGATACGCAGTATTTT
CASGRASTDTQYF
>TRBV19|14|.|TRBJ2-5|few
TGTGCCAGTAGTATCGGAGGGGATCAAGAGACCCAGTACTTC
CASSIGGDQETQYF
>TRBV19|16|TRBD1|TRBJ1-5|.
TGTGCCAGTAGTCTCCCTCGGACAGGGAGGTATCAGCCCCAGCATTTT
CASSLPRTGRYQPQHF
>TRBV9|14|TRBD1|TRBJ1-2|.
TGTGCCAGCAGCGTAGGGGACAGTCACTATGGCTACACCTTC
CASSVGDSHYGYTF
>TRBV29-1|11|TRBD2|TRBJ2-7|few
TGCAGCGTTGCCGGGGGGAGCGAGCAGTACTTC
CSVAGGSEQYF
>TRBV7-2|14|.|TRBJ1-2|.
TGTGCCAGCAGCTTAGTAGCAAACAACTATGGCTACACCTTC
CASSLVANNYGYTF